The rows below give T cell receptor beta chains drawn from one sample of a study of Ad26.COV2.S vaccination and SARS-CoV-2 variants. Assay used: immunoSEQ multiplex PCR; TCRdb lists only in-frame clones, some missing. The sample includes 350,000 to 550,000 clones, about 88% seen only once; the top ten take roughly 2.5%. This specimen was peripheral blood, taken in a trial of Ad26.COV2.S vaccine versus placebo. The receptor source for this set is a person between 18 and 65 years old who received the Ad26.COV2.S COVID-19 vaccine or a placebo. Both conserved end residues are part of each CDR3. D genes are given only for firm matches. Clone size is stated in some rows and not others, as once, few, many or a class when expanded.

size: NA; J: TRBJ2-1; V: TRBV27; D: NA; DNA: TGTGCCAGCCGTCCGGGTGAGCAGTTCTTC; CDR3: CASRPGEQFF
size: NA; J: TRBJ2-5; V: TRBV4-2; D: NA; DNA: TGTGCCAGCAGCCAAGGGTCTGGAGGGAGCGGCGGGGAGACCCAGTACTTC; CDR3: CASSQGSGGSGGETQYF
size: NA; J: TRBJ2-3; V: TRBV11-3; D: NA; DNA: TGTGCCAGCAGCTCATGGGGAACAGCAGGAGATACGCAGTATTTT; CDR3: CASSSWGTAGDTQYF
size: NA; J: TRBJ1-5; V: TRBV7-8; D: NA; DNA: TGTGCCAGCAGCTTCTTCGAACAGGTCCAGCCCCAGCATTTT; CDR3: CASSFFEQVQPQHF
size: NA; J: TRBJ2-7; V: TRBV5-1; D: TRBD2; DNA: TGCGCCAGCAGCTGGGGTCTAGCGGGGGTCGACTACGAGCAGTACTTC; CDR3: CASSWGLAGVDYEQYF
size: NA; J: TRBJ1-3; V: TRBV5-1; D: NA; DNA: TGCGCCAGCAGCATCGACGGGACTCCTGGAAACACCATATATTTT; CDR3: CASSIDGTPGNTIYF
size: NA; J: TRBJ1-2; V: TRBV15; D: TRBD1; DNA: TGTGCCACCAGCAGTAGAAACAGGGGGCGAGACTATGGCTACACCTTC; CDR3: CATSSRNRGRDYGYTF
size: NA; J: TRBJ2-2; V: TRBV27; D: TRBD2; DNA: TGTGCCAGCAGTTTGACTAGCGGGAGGCTGACCGGGGAGCTGTTTTTT; CDR3: CASSLTSGRLTGELFF
size: NA; J: TRBJ1-4; V: TRBV30; D: NA; DNA: TGTGCCTGGCAGCTAAGGCACTTCAATGAAAAACTGTTTTTT; CDR3: CAWQLRHFNEKLFF
size: NA; J: TRBJ2-3; V: TRBV13; D: NA; DNA: TGTGCCAGCAGCTTATCAGGTTCTGATACGCAGTATTTT; CDR3: CASSLSGSDTQYF
size: NA; J: TRBJ2-1; V: TRBV7-2; D: TRBD2; DNA: TGTGCCAGCAGCCTCATAGGGCTAGCGGGAGACAATGAGCAGTTCTTC; CDR3: CASSLIGLAGDNEQFF
size: once; J: TRBJ1-1; V: TRBV24-1; D: NA; DNA: TGTGCCACCTCCCTCTCCCTACCCGGCGCTGAAGCTTTCTTT; CDR3: CATSLSLPGAEAFF
size: NA; J: TRBJ2-1; V: TRBV30; D: TRBD2; DNA: TGTGCCTGGGCGAAACTAGCGGGGGGGAATTCTTTTTACAATGAGCAGTTCTTC; CDR3: CAWAKLAGGNSFYNEQFF
size: NA; J: TRBJ2-3; V: TRBV29-1; D: TRBD1; DNA: TGCAGCGCCGGACAGGGGCAGGGAGATACGCAGTATTTT; CDR3: CSAGQGQGDTQYF
size: NA; J: TRBJ2-1; V: TRBV7-2; D: NA; DNA: TGTGCCAGCAGCCGGATGAGCTCCTACAATGAGCAGTTCTTC; CDR3: CASSRMSSYNEQFF